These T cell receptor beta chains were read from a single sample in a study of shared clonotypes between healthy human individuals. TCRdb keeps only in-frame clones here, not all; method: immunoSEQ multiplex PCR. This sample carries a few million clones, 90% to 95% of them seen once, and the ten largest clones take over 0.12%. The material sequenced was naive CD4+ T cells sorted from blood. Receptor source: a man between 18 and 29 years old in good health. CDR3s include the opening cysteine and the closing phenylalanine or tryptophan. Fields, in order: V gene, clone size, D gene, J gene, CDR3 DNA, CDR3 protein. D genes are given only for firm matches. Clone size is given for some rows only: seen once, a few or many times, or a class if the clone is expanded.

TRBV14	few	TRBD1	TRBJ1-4	TGTGCCAGCAGCCAAGTGGGACAGGGACGCGAAAAACTGTTTTTT	CASSQVGQGREKLFF
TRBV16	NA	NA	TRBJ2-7	TGTGCCAGCAGCCAACGGCGGGGTGGAAACGAGCAGTACTTC	CASSQRRGGNEQYF
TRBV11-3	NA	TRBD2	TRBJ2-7	TGTGCCAGCAGCTTAGGCCGCCCTAGCGGCCCCTCCTACGAGCAGTACTTC	CASSLGRPSGPSYEQYF
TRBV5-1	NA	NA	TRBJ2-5	TGCGCCAGCAGCTCCTACCAGGGAAAGGAGACCCAGTACTTC	CASSSYQGKETQYF
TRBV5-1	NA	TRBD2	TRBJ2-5	TGCGCCAGCAGCTTGGTTCCCGGGACTAAACTGCAAGAGACCCAGTACTTC	CASSLVPGTKLQETQYF
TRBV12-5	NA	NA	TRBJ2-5	TGTGCTAGTGGACGGGGAGTAGGGGGTTTTGGGACCCAGTACTTC	CASGRGVGGFGTQYF
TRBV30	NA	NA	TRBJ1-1	TGTGCCTGGAGACGCCAACGGGACACTGAAGCTTTCTTT	CAWRRQRDTEAFF
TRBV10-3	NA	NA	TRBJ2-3	TGTGCCATCAGTCAAAGTGGGGCGGACCATTCTAGCACAGATACGCAGTATTTT	CAISQSGADHSSTDTQYF
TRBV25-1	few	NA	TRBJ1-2	TGTGCCAGCAGTGACGGACGGATGGGCTACACCTTC	CASSDGRMGYTF
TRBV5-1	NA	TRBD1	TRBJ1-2	TGCGCCAGCAGCTCCACAGGGGATTATGGCTACACCTTC	CASSSTGDYGYTF
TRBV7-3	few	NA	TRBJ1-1	TGTGCCAGCAGCTTACGTTGGAACACTGAAGCTTTCTTT	CASSLRWNTEAFF
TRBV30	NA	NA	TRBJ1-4	TGTGCCTGGAGTCGGGGGGTTGTAGATGAAAAACTGTTTTTT	CAWSRGVVDEKLFF
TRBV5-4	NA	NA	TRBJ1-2	TGTGCCAGCAGCTTGCCACAACAGGGTCATTCATCTGGCTACACCTTC	CASSLPQQGHSSGYTF
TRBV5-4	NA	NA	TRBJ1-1	TGTGCCAGCAGCTTGGTTGGGCGCCTGAACACTGAAGCTTTCTTT	CASSLVGRLNTEAFF
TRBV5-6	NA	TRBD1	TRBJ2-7	TGTGCCAGCAGCTCCCAACAGGGGCCGGGCGAGCAGTACTTC	CASSSQQGPGEQYF
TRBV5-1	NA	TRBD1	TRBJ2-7	TGCGCCAGCAGCTCAGGACAGGTCGGGTACGAGCAGTACTTC	CASSSGQVGYEQYF
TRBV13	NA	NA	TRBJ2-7	TGTGCCAGCAGCGTTCTCAGAGATTTTGCCTACGAGCAGTACTTC	CASSVLRDFAYEQYF
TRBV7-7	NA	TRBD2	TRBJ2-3	TGTGCTAGCAGCTTAGGACTAGCGATGAGCACAGATACGCAGTATTTT	CASSLGLAMSTDTQYF
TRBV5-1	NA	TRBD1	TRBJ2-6	TGCGCCAGCAATCCGGGACAGGGGGCGAGCTCTGGGGCCAACGTCCTGACTTTC	CASNPGQGASSGANVLTF
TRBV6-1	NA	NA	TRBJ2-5	TGTGCCAGCAGTGGACAGCCTTTCGAGACCCAGTACTTC	CASSGQPFETQYF
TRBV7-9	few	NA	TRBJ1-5	TGTGCCAGCAGCTCCCCCGAGCAGCCCCAGCATTTT	CASSSPEQPQHF
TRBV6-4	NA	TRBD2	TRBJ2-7	TGTGCCAGCAGTGACACCCCGGGACTAGCGGGAGCATGCGAGCAGTACTTC	CASSDTPGLAGACEQYF
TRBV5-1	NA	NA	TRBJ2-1	TGCGCCAGCAGCTTACAAGGGGATAGTTACAATGAGCAGTTCTTC	CASSLQGDSYNEQFF
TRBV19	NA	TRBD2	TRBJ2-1	TGTGCCACCCGACTAGCGGGAGGGGTTGATGAGCAGTTCTTC	CATRLAGGVDEQFF
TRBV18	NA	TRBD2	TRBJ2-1	TGTGCCAGCTCATCGCAAGCGGGGGGCCGTGTAAATGAGCAGTTCTTC	CASSSQAGGRVNEQFF
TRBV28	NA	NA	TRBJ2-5	TGTGCCAGCACTAGTCCCTCGGAGACCCAGTACTTC	CASTSPSETQYF
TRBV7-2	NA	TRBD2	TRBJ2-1	TGTGCCAGCAGCCACTATTCTAGCGGCTATGAGCAGTTCTTC	CASSHYSSGYEQFF
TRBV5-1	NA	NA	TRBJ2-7	TGCGCCAGCAGCTTGACAGGGACCCACGAGCAGTACTTC	CASSLTGTHEQYF
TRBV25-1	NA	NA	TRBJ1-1	TGTGCCAGCAGAAAAACAGTGAACACTGAAGCTTTCTTT	CASRKTVNTEAFF
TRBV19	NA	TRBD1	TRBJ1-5	TGTGCCAGTAGTAGGGACAGTAATCAGCCCCAGCATTTT	CASSRDSNQPQHF
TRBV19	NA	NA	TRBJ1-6	TGTGCCAGTAGTCTGGCAGGGAAGTCACCCCTCCACTTT	CASSLAGKSPLHF
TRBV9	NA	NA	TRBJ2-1	TGTGCCAGCAGCGAGAGGGGAATAACCTACAATGAGCAGTTCTTC	CASSERGITYNEQFF
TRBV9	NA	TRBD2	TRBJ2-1	TGTGCCAGCAGCTGGTCGGCGGGAGCGGACAATGAGCAGTTCTTC	CASSWSAGADNEQFF
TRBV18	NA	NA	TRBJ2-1	TGTGCCAGCTCACCATTAAAGGCGTGGAATGAGCAGTTCTTC	CASSPLKAWNEQFF
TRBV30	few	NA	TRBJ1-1	TGTGCCTGGGGGGAGGGACCCAGCACTGAAGCTTTCTTT	CAWGEGPSTEAFF
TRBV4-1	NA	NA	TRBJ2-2	TGCGCCAGCAGCCCTATCCAGAAGGGGGACACCGGGGAGCTGTTTTTT	CASSPIQKGDTGELFF
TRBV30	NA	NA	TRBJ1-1	TGTGCCTGGAGTGTGCGGGAAGGCACTGAAGCTTTCTTT	CAWSVREGTEAFF
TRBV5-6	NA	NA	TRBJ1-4	TGTGCCAGCAGCTTAGACCTAGGGGAGGGTGAAAAACTGTTTTTT	CASSLDLGEGEKLFF
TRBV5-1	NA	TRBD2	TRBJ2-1	TGCGCCAGCAGCACTTCTAGCGGCCCCTACAATGAGCAGTTCTTC	CASSTSSGPYNEQFF
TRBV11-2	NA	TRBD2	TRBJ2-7	TGTGCCAGCGGGAGAATAGCGGGAGTGGCCGAGCAGTACTTC	CASGRIAGVAEQYF
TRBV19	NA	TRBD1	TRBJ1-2	TGTGCCAGTAGTACCTCCAGGGGGAACTATGGCTACACCTTC	CASSTSRGNYGYTF
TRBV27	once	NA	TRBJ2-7	TGTGCCAGCAGTTCCCTTTCCGACTGGAGCTCCTACGAGCAGTACTTC	CASSSLSDWSSYEQYF
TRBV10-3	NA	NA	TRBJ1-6	TGTGCCATCAGTATAGGGTCAGCTTATAATTCACCCCTCCACTTT	CAISIGSAYNSPLHF
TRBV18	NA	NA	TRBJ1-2	TGTGCCAGCTCACCGGGACAACAGGTTCCGTATGGCTACACCTTC	CASSPGQQVPYGYTF
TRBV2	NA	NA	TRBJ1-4	TGTGCCAGCAGGGAAACTGCCGCAACTAATGAAAAACTGTTTTTT	CASRETAATNEKLFF
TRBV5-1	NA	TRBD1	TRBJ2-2	TGCGCCAGCAGCTTGGCAACAGGGGACACCGGGGAGCTGTTTTTT	CASSLATGDTGELFF
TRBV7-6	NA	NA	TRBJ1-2	TGTGCCAGCAGCTTCTCCGAAAACTATGGCTACACCTTC	CASSFSENYGYTF
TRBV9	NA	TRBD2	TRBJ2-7	TGTGCCAGCAGTGTAGCGGGGACGGGGACCTACGAGCAGTACTTC	CASSVAGTGTYEQYF
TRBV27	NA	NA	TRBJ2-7	TGTGCCACCCCCTTCGAGAGCTCCTACGAGCAGTACTTC	CATPFESSYEQYF
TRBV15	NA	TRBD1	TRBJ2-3	TGTGCCACCAGCAGAGTAGAGGGACAGAGCACAGATACGCAGTATTTT	CATSRVEGQSTDTQYF
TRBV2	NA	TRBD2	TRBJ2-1	TGTGCCAGCAACACCCGGGGGGGCCTTTTCAATGAGCAGTTCTTC	CASNTRGGLFNEQFF
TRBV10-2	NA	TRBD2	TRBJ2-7	TGCGCCAGCAGTGATAGCGGGGGAGCCAAATACTACGAGCAGTACTTC	CASSDSGGAKYYEQYF
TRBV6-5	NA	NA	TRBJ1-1	TGTGCCAGCGGAAGGGGAGACACTGAAGCTTTCTTT	CASGRGDTEAFF
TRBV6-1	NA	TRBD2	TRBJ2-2	TGTGCCAGCAGTGAAGATACTAGCGGGGGGACGAACACCGGGGAGCTGTTTTTT	CASSEDTSGGTNTGELFF
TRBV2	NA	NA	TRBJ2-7	TGTGCCAGCACAGGGATGCGCTTCTACGAGCAGTACTTC	CASTGMRFYEQYF
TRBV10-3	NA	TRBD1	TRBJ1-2	TGTGCCATCAGCGGGGACAGGGTAATGGGCTACACCTTC	CAISGDRVMGYTF
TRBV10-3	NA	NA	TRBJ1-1	TGTGCCATCAGTGAGTTCGGAGGGGGAGCGGACACTGAAGCTTTCTTT	CAISEFGGGADTEAFF
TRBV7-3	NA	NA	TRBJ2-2	TGTGCCAGCAGCTTTTCCGGACAGAAGAACACCGGGGAGCTGTTTTTT	CASSFSGQKNTGELFF